The T cell receptor beta chain under discussion was sequenced for a study of T cells after yellow fever vaccination. The V gene lost 1 base and the J gene lost 5 bases, with 9 bases spanning the gap. Germline loops: CDR1 LGHNA, CDR2 YNFKEQ. This CDR3 spans 14 amino acids. Study results and limitations: A large majority of primary-vaccination clones showed up again after the booster (approximately 96% CD4, around 90% CD8). There was a possibility that FACS-sorted repertoires contained abundant clonotypes contaminating from the bulk population.

TCRdb itself ran the 5' RACE reads through MiXCR, one entry per CDR3 protein. The data show 250,000 to 400,000 distinct CDR3 sequences, over 4% seen once. Points on this clonotype: As yet, its antigen is unknown.

The sample consisted of PBMCs, taken 5 days after the yellow fever booster vaccination. The chain is built from TRBV4-2 and TRBJ2-1; D gene ambiguous. This clonotype originated in a young man who received the YFV17D yellow fever vaccine. The CDR3 sequence is CASSQATIHNEQFF. In DNA, the CDR3 is TGTGCCAGCAGCCAAGCAACCATCCACAATGAGCAGTTCTTC.